The T cell receptor beta chain described here comes from a study of cytomegalovirus exposure and HLA in healthy donors. Study outcomes and limitations: TCR beta V- and J-gene trimming was later associated with a missense DCLRE1C variant.

The CDR3 runs to 14 residues. With 3 bases removed from V and 3 bases from J, the gap between germline ends came to 11 bases. Germline CDR1 and CDR2: SGHAT and FQNNGV. In the case of this clone: Its antigen remains unknown.

A multiplex PCR was run with 60 Vbeta primers and 13 Jbeta primers. Assay: immunoSEQ multiplex PCR; the TCRdb copy retains only in-frame clones and omits some. This sample yields some 130,000 clones, of which around 80% are seen a single time; just over 8.5% belongs to the top ten. The sequencing input was PBMCs. The rearrangement joins TRBV11-2 to TRBJ1-1; D unresolved. The TCR comes from a woman in her fifties or sixties in good health and CMV-seropositive. The CDR3 region has the DNA TGTGCCAGCAGCTTCCGACGCCGGGACACTGAAGCTTTCTTT. Translated: CASSFRRRDTEAFF.